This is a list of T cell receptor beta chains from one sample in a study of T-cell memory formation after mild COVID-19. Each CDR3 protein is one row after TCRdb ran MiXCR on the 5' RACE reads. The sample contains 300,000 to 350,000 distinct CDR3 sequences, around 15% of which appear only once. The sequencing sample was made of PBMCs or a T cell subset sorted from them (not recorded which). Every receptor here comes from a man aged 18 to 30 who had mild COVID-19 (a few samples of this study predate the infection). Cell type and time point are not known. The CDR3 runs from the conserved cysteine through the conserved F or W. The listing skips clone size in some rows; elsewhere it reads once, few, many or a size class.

CDR3 protein: CSALGQYYGYTF; J gene: TRBJ1-2; V gene: TRBV20-1; clone size: NA
CDR3 protein: CASGRDFSGNTIYF; J gene: TRBJ1-3; V gene: TRBV5-5; clone size: many
CDR3 protein: CASSQDLKQFF; J gene: TRBJ2-1; V gene: TRBV4-2; clone size: few
CDR3 protein: CASTYRDSPLDEQFF; J gene: TRBJ2-1; V gene: TRBV2; clone size: NA
CDR3 protein: CASSLNGGAGANVLTF; J gene: TRBJ2-6; V gene: TRBV7-2; clone size: NA
CDR3 protein: CASRGSFGGQETQYF; J gene: TRBJ2-5; V gene: TRBV28; clone size: NA
CDR3 protein: CASSYSGGAGTEAFF; J gene: TRBJ1-1; V gene: TRBV6-5; clone size: few
CDR3 protein: CASSGGLRTGELFF; J gene: TRBJ2-2; V gene: TRBV28; clone size: many
CDR3 protein: CASSLKQGRTEAFF; J gene: TRBJ1-1; V gene: TRBV7-6; clone size: NA
CDR3 protein: CASSQGSGLREDTQYF; J gene: TRBJ2-3; V gene: TRBV4-1; clone size: many
CDR3 protein: CASSPSRAPPYNEQFF; J gene: TRBJ2-1; V gene: TRBV6-2/TRBV6-3; clone size: few
CDR3 protein: CASSTSPSNTGELFF; J gene: TRBJ2-2; V gene: TRBV5-1; clone size: NA
CDR3 protein: CASIPRARDEQYF; J gene: TRBJ2-7; V gene: TRBV2; clone size: few
CDR3 protein: CATSRGTGRIADTQYF; J gene: TRBJ2-3; V gene: TRBV15; clone size: many
CDR3 protein: CASSWSGEYNEQFF; J gene: TRBJ2-1; V gene: TRBV5-1; clone size: NA
CDR3 protein: CATGEDRGGTGANVLTF; J gene: TRBJ2-6; V gene: TRBV24-1; clone size: few
CDR3 protein: CASTSWGNTDTQYF; J gene: TRBJ2-3; V gene: TRBV12-3/TRBV12-4; clone size: few
CDR3 protein: CASRPAHSSYEQYF; J gene: TRBJ2-7; V gene: TRBV7-2; clone size: few
CDR3 protein: CSARTWRGNEQFF; J gene: TRBJ2-1; V gene: TRBV20-1; clone size: NA
CDR3 protein: CASISGASGANVLTF; J gene: TRBJ2-6; V gene: TRBV5-1; clone size: few
CDR3 protein: CATSEYQNTEAFF; J gene: TRBJ1-1; V gene: TRBV5-1; clone size: few
CDR3 protein: CASTPRPTGHTEAFF; J gene: TRBJ1-1; V gene: TRBV6-5; clone size: many
CDR3 protein: CASSFSGSPYTQYF; J gene: TRBJ2-3; V gene: TRBV9; clone size: few
CDR3 protein: CASSPARGVRETQYF; J gene: TRBJ2-5; V gene: TRBV28; clone size: few
CDR3 protein: CSARRSAGGEKLFF; J gene: TRBJ1-4; V gene: TRBV20-1; clone size: many
CDR3 protein: CASSFQTGDYGYTF; J gene: TRBJ1-2; V gene: TRBV7-2; clone size: few
CDR3 protein: CSARGAGGFSPLHF; J gene: TRBJ1-6; V gene: TRBV20-1; clone size: many
CDR3 protein: CSARYSSYEQYF; J gene: TRBJ2-7; V gene: TRBV20-1; clone size: few
CDR3 protein: CASSFNRGLGEAFF; J gene: TRBJ1-1; V gene: TRBV5-1; clone size: many
CDR3 protein: CASSSTGGSRQFF; J gene: TRBJ2-1; V gene: TRBV5-1; clone size: NA
CDR3 protein: CAITQQEGTEAFF; J gene: TRBJ1-1; V gene: TRBV10-3; clone size: many
CDR3 protein: CATKGTGTATDTQYF; J gene: TRBJ2-3; V gene: TRBV12-3/TRBV12-4; clone size: NA
CDR3 protein: CASTTDRNYYEQYF; J gene: TRBJ2-7; V gene: TRBV6-2/TRBV6-3; clone size: many
CDR3 protein: CASSLGNINEQFF; J gene: TRBJ2-1; V gene: TRBV7-8; clone size: few
CDR3 protein: CASSSRQETQYF; J gene: TRBJ2-5; V gene: TRBV11-2; clone size: NA
CDR3 protein: CSAPSTRRNEQFF; J gene: TRBJ2-1; V gene: TRBV20-1; clone size: few
CDR3 protein: CASSSHPGGAAEQYF; J gene: TRBJ2-7; V gene: TRBV7-2; clone size: NA
CDR3 protein: CASSLIGSSSYEQYF; J gene: TRBJ2-7; V gene: TRBV5-4; clone size: few
CDR3 protein: CASSLSWTGTNSPLHF; J gene: TRBJ1-6; V gene: TRBV4-3; clone size: few
CDR3 protein: CASKTAGLPSVETQYF; J gene: TRBJ2-5; V gene: TRBV6-2/TRBV6-3; clone size: few
CDR3 protein: CASSAGHLGNQPQHF; J gene: TRBJ1-5; V gene: TRBV9; clone size: few